Listed below are T cell receptor beta chains from one sample, sequenced in a study of control samples from healthy donors and cancer patients. Assay used: immunoSEQ multiplex PCR; TCRdb lists only in-frame clones, some missing. The data show roughly 150,000 clones, about 94% seen once. Sequencing was carried out using blood. The receptors derive from a man over 45 in good health. Both conserved end residues are part of each CDR3. The D gene is left open where the match is weak.

TRBD1	TRBV24-1	TRBJ1-5	CATSDRDRVNQPQHF
.	TRBV4-2	TRBJ2-6	CASRTSSGANVLTF
TRBD1	TRBV7-2	TRBJ1-1	CASSLGDRGRIMNTEAFF
.	TRBV28	TRBJ1-2	CASSSGVGYSHYGYTF
.	TRBV13	TRBJ1-1	CASSLGRGTAVRGAFF
TRBD2	TRBV5-1	TRBJ2-5	CASQHKREGQEAQYF
.	TRBV30	TRBJ2-7	CAWTVTLDEQYF
.	TRBV25-1	TRBJ2-1	CASSEGDQVNEQFF
.	TRBV30	TRBJ1-5	CAWSVPRGNSNQPQHF
TRBD2	TRBV9	TRBJ2-1	CASSVASYPLLSGFYNEQFF
TRBD1	TRBV7-9	TRBJ2-7	CASSLTGQGYSAYEQYF
.	TRBV6-5	TRBJ1-6	CASSRQSLYNSPLHF
.	TRBV28	TRBJ2-7	CASRPREREQYF
.	TRBV19	TRBJ1-3	CASSTNDLGGNTIYF
.	TRBV28	TRBJ1-2	CASRGNYGYTF
.	TRBV7-2	TRBJ2-7	CASSLGTSPREQYF
TRBD1	TRBV24-1	TRBJ2-1	CATSAPGTGGNEQFF
TRBD2	TRBV7-8	TRBJ2-7	CASSYVAGGAVREQYF